This passage covers 8 T cell receptor beta chains from one sample sequenced in a study of blood T cell repertoires in COVID-19. Profiled with immunoSEQ multiplex PCR; TCRdb holds only in-frame clones, not every one. The sample has about 200,000 clones, about 88% seen once. Source material: peripheral blood. These receptor sequences come from a man aged 45-65 years with COVID-19, enrolled during active disease.

This chain uses TRBV7-9 with TRBJ2-5; D is possibly TRBD2 (6 bases). Trimming pared 4 bases from V and 4 bases from J, leaving 13 bases between. The length of the CDR3 is 14 residues. The germline gives CDR1 SEHNR, CDR2 FQNEAQ (reference sequence). The CDR3 DNA reads as TGTGCCAGCAGCTCCCGGGAGAGCCCAGAGACCCAGTACTTC. As protein: CASSSRESPETQYF.

This sequence joins TRBV6-5 and TRBJ2-7; D might be TRBD1 (6 bases). This CDR3 has 14 amino acids. Germline V CDR1 and CDR2: MNHEY, SVGAGI. Deletions cut 5 bases from V and 5 bases from J, with 16 bases between. CDR3 region: CASSNTGTWDEQYF. The CDR3 bases are TGTGCCAGCAGTAATACAGGGACGTGGGACGAGCAGTACTTC.

This chain links TRBV14 with TRBJ2-5; the match to TRBD1 covers 9 bases. Trimming removed 0 bases from V and 4 bases from J; junction bases left unmatched: 9. The CDR3 covers 17 residues. Per the germline V gene, CDR1 is SGHDN and CDR2 is FVKESK. The CDR3 DNA sequence: TGTGCCAGCAGCCAAGATCTGGGACAGGGAATCGGAGAGACCCAGTACTTC. It yields the protein CASSQDLGQGIGETQYF.

The gene calls are TRBV6-5 and TRBJ2-3, with D hard to call. Trimming stripped 9 bases from V and 1 base from J, with 8 bases between. The germline gives CDR1 MNHEY, CDR2 SVGAGI. The CDR3 spans 12 residues. CDR3 in amino acids: CASQTGTDTQYF. The CDR3 nucleotides are TGTGCCAGTCAGACTGGCACAGATACGCAGTATTTT.

The V gene is TRBV10-3, the J gene TRBJ1-1; no firm D call. Germline CDR1 reads ENHRY; CDR2 reads SYGVKD. V was pared by 4 bases and J by 0 bases, with 9 bases between. The CDR3 covers 14 residues. The CDR3 reads CAISGAGLNTEAFF. The CDR3 bases are TGTGCCATCAGTGGTGCAGGTCTGAACACTGAAGCTTTCTTT.

This clone was seen once. This chain joins TRBV11-2 and TRBJ2-1, with 9 bases identical to TRBD1. Germline V gene data show CDR1 as SGHAT and CDR2 as FQNNGV. Trimming cost V 6 bases and J 2 bases; bases outside gene matches: 5. CDR3 length: 15 amino acids. The CDR3 spells CASRLGQGTYNEQFF. The CDR3 DNA reads as TGTGCCAGCAGACTCGGACAGGGGACCTACAATGAGCAGTTCTTC.

A few counts support this clone. The same CDR3 arises from other DNA sequences in this sample as well. J is TRBJ2-2 and V is TRBV19, with 16 bases fitting TRBD2. The CDR3 loop spans 18 amino acids. The V segment lost 7 bases and the J segment 4 bases; nucleotides outside the gene matches: 9. In germline, CDR1 is LNHDA, CDR2 SQIVND (reference sequence). CDR3 region: CASTRGTSGGAGTGELFF. CDR3 nucleotides: TGTGCCAGTACCCGAGGGACTAGCGGGGGGGCGGGCACCGGGGAGCTGTTTTTT.

V is TRBV29-1 and J is TRBJ2-3; 14 positions agree with TRBD2. Germline CDR1 and CDR2: SQVTM and ANQGSEA. J gave up 10 bases and V 6 bases, and 6 bases lay outside the gene matches. CDR3 length: 13 residues. The CDR3 spells CSVGTSGSSAQYF. The CDR3 DNA sequence: TGCAGCGTCGGGACTAGCGGGAGTTCGGCGCAGTATTTT.